This T cell receptor (beta chain) was documented in a study of blood T cell repertoires in COVID-19. Sequencing used immunoSEQ multiplex PCR; TCRdb keeps in-frame clones, though not all of them. This sample has about 220,000 clones, with 82% found just once. This clone was found once. This CDR3 has 13 amino acids. Germline-derived CDR1 and CDR2 are MRHNA and SNTAGT. V lost 5 bases, J lost 7 bases, and 12 bases lay in between. The sequence came from a woman in her fifties or sixties who had recovered from COVID-19. This rearrangement joins TRBV6-4 to TRBJ2-1; D might be TRBD1 (6 bases). Material: PBMCs or T cells enriched from blood (not recorded which). CDR3 DNA: TGTGCCAGCAGTTCAGGGGCAGGTAATGAGCAGTTCTTC. Protein: CASSSGAGNEQFF.